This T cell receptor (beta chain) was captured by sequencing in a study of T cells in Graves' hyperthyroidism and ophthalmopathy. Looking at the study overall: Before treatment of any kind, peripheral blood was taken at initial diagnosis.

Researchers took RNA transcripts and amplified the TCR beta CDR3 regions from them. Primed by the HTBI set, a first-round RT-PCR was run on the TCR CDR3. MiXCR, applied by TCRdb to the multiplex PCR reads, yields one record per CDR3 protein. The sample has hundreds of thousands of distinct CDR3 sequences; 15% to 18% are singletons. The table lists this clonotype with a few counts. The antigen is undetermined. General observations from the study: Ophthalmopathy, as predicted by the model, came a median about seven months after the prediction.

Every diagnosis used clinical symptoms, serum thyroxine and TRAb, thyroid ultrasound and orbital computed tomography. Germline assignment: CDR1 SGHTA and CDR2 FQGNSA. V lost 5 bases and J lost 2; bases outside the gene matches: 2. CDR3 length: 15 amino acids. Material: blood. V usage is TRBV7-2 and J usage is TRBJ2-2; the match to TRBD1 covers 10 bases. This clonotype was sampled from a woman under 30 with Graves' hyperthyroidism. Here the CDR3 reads CASSRDRGNTGELFF. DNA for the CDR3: TGTGCCAGCAGCCGGGACAGGGGTAACACCGGGGAGCTGTTTTTT.